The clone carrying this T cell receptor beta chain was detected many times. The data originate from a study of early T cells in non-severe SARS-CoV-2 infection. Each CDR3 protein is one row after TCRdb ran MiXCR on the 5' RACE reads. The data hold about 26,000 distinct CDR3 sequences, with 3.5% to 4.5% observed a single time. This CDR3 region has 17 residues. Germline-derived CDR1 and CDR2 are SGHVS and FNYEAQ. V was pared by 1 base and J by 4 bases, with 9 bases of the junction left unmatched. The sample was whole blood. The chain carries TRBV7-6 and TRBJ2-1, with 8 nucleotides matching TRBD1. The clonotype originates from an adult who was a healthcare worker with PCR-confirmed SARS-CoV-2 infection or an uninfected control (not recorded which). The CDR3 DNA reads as TGTGCCAGCAGCTTAGGGGGTGCACGGACAGGGTACAATGAGCAGTTCTTC. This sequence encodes CASSLGGARTGYNEQFF. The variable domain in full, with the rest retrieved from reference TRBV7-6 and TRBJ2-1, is GAGVSQSPRYKVTKRGQDVALRCDPISGHVSLYWYRQALGQGPEFLTYFNYEAQQDKSGLPNDRFSAERPEGSISTLTIQRTEQRDSAMYRCASSLGGARTGYNEQFFGPGTRLTVL.